The present entry profiles one T cell receptor beta chain with its context. The data belong to a study of T cells in tuberculosis. Study overall: A South African cohort included IGRA-negative adolescents, latently infected IGRA-positive adolescents and adults with active tuberculosis.

TCRdb's copy holds only in-frame clones and misses some; the assay was immunoSEQ multiplex PCR. The data contain about 24,000 clones, nearly 97% of them singletons. J lost 4 bases, V lost 6 bases, and 5 bases had no gene match. Germline V CDR1 and CDR2: SNHLY, FYNNEI. CDR3 length equals 13 residues. This sequence joins TRBV2 and TRBJ1-1; 7 nucleotides agree with TRBD1. Sequenced material: PBMCs. The clonotype comes from a donor under 30 with latent tuberculosis or without tuberculosis infection. The CDR3 here is CASSTQGSTEAFF. The CDR3 DNA follows: TGTGCCAGCAGCACACAGGGGAGCACTGAAGCTTTCTTT.